This TCR beta chain was recorded in a study of vaccination effects on CD4 cells after COVID-19 (dated by TCRdb to the early 2020s). Broadly, across the study: In the ViraFEST assay, PBMC were stimulated with viral peptide pools, and antigen-specific CD4+ T cell clonotypes were then identified by expansion using TCR sequencing. Participants received two doses of either the BNT162b2 or the mRNA-1273 mRNA SARS-CoV-2 vaccine. Each well held 1.5 million to 2.5 million PBMC cultured in IMDM containing approximately 5% human AB serum, roughly 9.6 IU/ml IL-2 and gentamicin, along with around 11 ug/ml peptides. SARS-CoV-2 spike-specific CD4+ TCR repertoires were compared before and after mRNA vaccination in COVID-19 convalescent patients and in infection-naive vaccine recipients. A total of approximately 9 COVID-19 convalescent patients and a handful of SARS-CoV-2-naive healthy vaccine recipients were included in the full study. The Oncomine TCR Beta short-read assay on an Illumina iSeq 100 was used to sequence cultures from other donors in the study. What the research found in general, with its limitations: Limitations of the study were the small number of convalescent patients and the absence of early post-infection timepoints. Both infection-induced and vaccine-induced clones contracted markedly at late post-vaccination timepoints, which is consistent with waning T cell responses. In healthy vaccine recipients, vaccine-induced clones were almost all SARS-CoV-2 mono-reactive, with only 1 of 255 cross-reactive with common cold coronaviruses.

Libraries were constructed by the immunoSEQ multiplex PCR assay. DNA from the CD4+ T cells that had been cultured and isolated underwent TCR beta CDR3 sequencing. The study's own analysis went as follows. The analysis removed non-productive TCR sequences, trimmed reads to the CDR3 region, and retained only CDR3s that were 7 or more amino acids long. The MANAFEST web app was used to pick out antigen-specific clonotypes by comparing their expansion in peptide wells with that in reference cultures. Positive clones required FDR<0.05 expansion versus reference and all other wells, odds ratio above 5, and frequency above 0.1% in two replicate wells. A clonotype was called cross-reactive if it was significantly expanded both in SARS-CoV-2 spike wells and in at least one common cold coronavirus spike condition. Using the stringdist R package, CDR3 similarity was measured by Levenshtein distance, and unrooted trees were constructed with ape in R 3.6.1. The clones in this table, taken by TCRdb from immuneACCESS, are in-frame only. Not every clone is retained; where verified, under half of the shortfall comes from an unresolved V gene, and the cause of the rest is unknown. V and J calls and clone size are given by that table; D and trimming were obtained from the DNA. The table for this sample lists under 60,000 clones; around 63% of them were counted only once. Together, the top ten hold approximately 5% of the sample.

Points on this clone: The antigen this receptor binds is unknown. Qualities for individual bases were not recorded, and no much larger clone is one base off.

After less than eleven days of culture, CD4+ T cells were isolated with the EasySep CD4+ T cell isolation kit. Negative nucleocapsid antibody results before and after vaccination confirmed that the healthy vaccine recipients had no prior SARS-CoV-2 infection. On days 3 and 7, half of the culture medium was replaced with fresh IL-2-containing medium. Unless noted otherwise, every peptide stimulation condition was cultured in triplicate wells. Using Ficoll-Paque Plus gradient centrifugation, PBMC were separated from whole blood and then either used fresh or cryopreserved at -140C. The QIAamp micro DNA kit was used to extract genomic DNA from the cultured CD4+ T cells. From the cysteine up to the phenylalanine, the CDR3 has a length of 15 residues. This entry keeps only the CDR3 DNA: 45 bases, framed from base 1.

The rearranged segments are TRBV21-1 and TRBJ2-7; the table assigns TRBD2, which was not confirmed against the DNA. TRBV21-1 is recorded as a pseudogene. This specimen was CD4+ T cells from PBMCs cultured without peptide, taken before COVID-19 vaccination. This TCR was recovered from a human donor who received a COVID-19 vaccine. The nucleotide sequence is given as TGTGCCCCCCGGACGGCGGGAGAGGGCTCCTACGAGCAGTACTTC. Its amino acids are CAPRTAGEGSYEQYF.